The clone carrying this T cell receptor beta chain showed up many times. Antigen unknown. This entry is derived from a study of T-cell reconstitution after alpha-beta-depleted transplantation in children. Unique molecular identifiers were incorporated when the TCRbeta library was constructed. Using its own MiXCR run on the PCR reads, TCRdb lists one record per CDR3 protein. The sample shows around 450,000 distinct CDR3 sequences, roughly 17% of them seen only once. Germline V CDR1 and CDR2: LNHNV, YYDKDF (reference sequence). Trimming took off 2 bases at V and 5 bases at J, with 6 bases between the two ends. The CDR3 loop spans 12 amino acids. General observations from the study: At day 60, the high TCRbeta diversity found in some patients originated from recipient T cells and thymic progenitors that had survived. Several hundred expanded graft clones reportedly supplied alpha-beta T cells about two months after transplant. Among T cells one year after transplant, newly produced cells accounted for most counts and diversity.

This clonotype originated in a boy younger than two who had a stem cell transplant for Wiskott-Aldrich syndrome, so the T cells may come from the graft donor. Sequenced here: PBMCs, mostly from graft donor cells, sampled 360 days after TCRalphabeta/CD19-depleted stem cell transplant. V and J are TRBV15 and TRBJ2-5, with D hard to call. CDR3 in DNA: TGTGCCACCAGCAGATATGGGGAGACCCAGTACTTC. The encoded protein is CATSRYGETQYF. Drawing the rest from reference TRBV15 and TRBJ2-5, the complete variable domain is DAMVIQNPRYQVTQFGKPVTLSCSQTLNHNVMYWYQQKSSQAPKLLFHYYDKDFNNEADTPDNFQSRRPNTSFCFLDIRSPGLGDTAMYLCATSRYGETQYFGPGTRLLVL.